This T cell receptor beta chain emerged from a study of OX40 agonist ivuxolimab in advanced cancers. Study in general: There were three patients with partial responses, one having hepatocellular carcinoma and two cutaneous melanoma.

Sequenced by immunoSEQ multiplex PCR; TCRdb stores in-frame clones only, minus some. The data hold 100,000 or so clones, with 80% to 95% observed a single time. Germline CDR1 is MNHEY and CDR2 is SVGAGI. Trimming took off 0 bases at V and 5 bases at J, with 8 bases between the two ends. There are 14 residues in the CDR3. The chain uses TRBV6-5 and TRBJ1-5; D gene uncertain. The clonotype comes from an adult with an advanced solid tumor such as melanoma, head and neck, liver or kidney cancer. Sequences were derived from CD4+ or CD8+ T cells sorted from blood, sampled in a trial of the OX40 agonist ivuxolimab. The CDR3 sequence is CASSYSGVDQPQHF. The DNA of the CDR3 is TGTGCCAGCAGTTACTCCGGGGTGGATCAGCCCCAGCATTTT.